Listed here are 5 T cell receptor beta chains from one sample, sequenced in a study of T cell repertoires in cytomegalovirus infection. No antigen is known for these receptors. TCRdb ran MiXCR on the reads and lists one entry per CDR3 protein. The sample has approximately 600,000 distinct CDR3 sequences, roughly 43% seen once. Sequencing was performed on cultured PBMCs, taken from culture after CMV antigen stimulation. The source of these receptors is a human donor in good health (CMV status not recorded). Some clones in this sample may be carry-over from other donors' samples.

The chain carries TRBV12-3 or TRBV12-4 and TRBJ2-1; D ambiguous. The CDR3 totals 14 residues. Trimming stripped 5 bases from V and 8 bases from J, with 16 bases between. In DNA, the CDR3 is TGTGCCAGCAGTCCCCCCCTGGCTCTTTATGAGCAGTTCTTC. This translates into CASSPPLALYEQFF.

The gene calls are TRBV5-4 and TRBJ2-3, with TRBD2 as a possible D gene (5 bases). Germline V lookup: CDR1 SGHNT, CDR2 YYREEE (reference sequence). CDR3 size: 17 residues. Deletions cut 4 bases from V and 0 bases from J, with 18 bases between. CDR3 amino acids: CASSRPSRGFSTDTQYF. CDR3 coding DNA: TGTGCCAGCAGCCGACCCAGTCGCGGGTTTAGCACAGATACGCAGTATTTT.

The chain joins TRBV19 to TRBJ2-5; 9 nucleotides align to TRBD2. Germline CDR1 LNHDA, CDR2 SQIVND (reference sequence). V gave up 4 bases and J gave up 5 bases; unmatched junction bases: 8. This CDR3 spans 15 amino acids. As DNA, the CDR3 is TGTGCCAGTAGTAGCGGGGGGGCCTTCATCGAGACCCAGTACTTC. Protein product: CASSSGGAFIETQYF.

This clonotype was seen more than once but under ten times. The V gene is TRBV7-2, the J gene TRBJ2-7; no definite D call. V was pared by 1 base and J by 0 bases, with 10 bases between. Looked up from germline, CDR1 is SGHTA and CDR2 is FQGNSA. This CDR3 is 15 amino acids long. The CDR3 loop reads CASSLGPGDSYEQYF. CDR3 nucleotide sequence: TGTGCCAGCAGCTTAGGGCCAGGAGACTCCTACGAGCAGTACTTC.

The rearrangement joins TRBV6-5 to TRBJ2-5; 7 positions agree with TRBD2. Germline CDR1 and CDR2: MNHEY and SVGAGI. The CDR3 extends over 16 amino acids. Trimming took 4 bases from V and 5 from J; bases not matched to a gene: 13. The DNA for the CDR3 is TGTGCCAGCAGTTGGGTGGCGGGAGCTCCTAGGGAGACCCAGTACTTC. It is translated as CASSWVAGAPRETQYF.